This TCR beta chain was captured by sequencing in a study of T cells in Graves' hyperthyroidism and ophthalmopathy. A patient was excluded if there was uncontrolled infection, other autoimmune disease, pregnancy or lactation. For the diagnoses, clinical symptoms, serum thyroxine and TRAb, thyroid ultrasound and orbital computed tomography were used. TCR beta CDR3 regions were amplified from RNA transcripts. TCR CDR3 regions were first amplified by RT-PCR with HTBI primers. TCRdb called the multiplex PCR reads again in MiXCR, with one record for every CDR3 protein. The sample lists roughly 570,000 distinct CDR3 sequences; roughly 46% were seen once. CDR3 length: 15 residues. V lost 6 bases to trimming and J lost 2 bases; unmatched junction nucleotides: 8. Ten or more counts support this clonotype. Its antigen is unknown. Whole-study results and caveats: Ophthalmopathy and stable hyperthyroidism were separated by a 13 V-J model. Model-based prediction identified ophthalmopathy a median approximately 6 months prior to its onset.

The chain uses TRBV12-3 or TRBV12-4 and TRBJ1-1; the match to TRBD1 covers 8 bases. The source material was peripheral blood or thyroid tissue (not recorded which). The receptor was isolated from an adult woman with Graves' disease, either hyperthyroidism or ophthalmopathy (not recorded which). CDR3 sequence reads: CASSNIQGANTEAFF. CDR3 nucleotide sequence: TGTGCCAGCAGCAACATCCAGGGGGCTAACACTGAAGCTTTCTTT.